This T cell receptor (beta chain) originates from a study of cytomegalovirus exposure and HLA in healthy donors. Overall study results and limits: In a later analysis, approximately 15,000 TCR beta sequences were associated with HLA alleles at 0.05 false discovery rate. In a later analysis, TCR beta V- and J-gene trimming showed a link to a missense DCLRE1C variant. Most TCR beta V segments were productive about 87% or about 30% of the time in an earlier analysis. Presence/absence results assume similar sequencing depth per donor, which may not hold.

The CDR3 sequence is 14 residues long. Germline assignment: CDR1 MNHNS and CDR2 SASEGT. V gave up 6 bases and J gave up 0 bases, with 12 bases separating them. A multiplex PCR was run with 60 Vbeta primers and 13 Jbeta primers. The repertoire was sequenced with immunoSEQ multiplex PCR; TCRdb's copy has only in-frame clones and lacks some. The sample carries about 140,000 clones, about 80% recorded once. In this sample, this clone turned up a few times. Its antigen remains unknown. This receptor was taken from a man aged 30 to 45 in good health and CMV-seronegative. The chain carries TRBV6-1 and TRBJ2-7, with unresolved D. The sequencing sample was made of PBMCs. CDR3 region: CASRPRVSSYEQYF. CDR3 coding DNA: TGTGCCAGCAGGCCCCGCGTGAGCTCCTACGAGCAGTACTTC.